The next 14 T cell receptor beta chains were all read from a single sample in a study of human T cells and chemical hapten exposure. Total RNA extraction was carried out from unfractionated whole blood. Each CDR3 protein gets one entry after TCRdb re-called the 5' RACE reads with MiXCR. The sample holds 130,000 or so distinct CDR3 sequences, around 4% seen once. The receptors stem from a female donor in good health.

This clonotype was detected many times. The chain uses TRBV5-1 and TRBJ2-5, with 11 bases matching TRBD1. Germline lookup yields CDR1 SGHRS and CDR2 YFSETQ. The CDR3 covers 16 residues. The J segment lost 5 bases and the V segment lost 2 bases, leaving 8 bases of the junction unmatched. The CDR3: CASSFGQGAATETQYF. CDR3 in DNA: TGCGCCAGCAGCTTCGGACAGGGGGCGGCAACGGAGACCCAGTACTTC.

About this clonotype: This may be a read error: a much more frequent sequence differs by one nucleotide. The chain joins TRBV29-1 to TRBJ1-4; 7 nucleotides align to TRBD1. V was clipped by 4 bases and J by 7 bases; unmatched bases: 6. CDR3 length equals 13 residues. Germline V gene lookup returns CDR1 SQVTM and CDR2 ANQGSEA. The CDR3 protein is CSVVAQGTEKLFF. CDR3 bases: TGCAGCGTTGTGGCACAGGGGACTGAAAAACTGTTTTTT.

Remarks on this clonotype: One base away lies a much larger clone, so this may be a sequencing read error. The CDR3: CASSELGGCGFTEAFF. The CDR3 bases are TGTGCCAGCAGTGAATTGGGGGGGTGTGGTTTCACTGAAGCTTTCTTT. The chain couples TRBV25-1 to TRBJ1-1; the D gene is possibly TRBD1 (5 bases). The germline V gene encodes CDR1 MGHDK and CDR2 SYGVNS. Trimming took 1 base from V and 4 from J, leaving 16 bases between them. The CDR3 spans 16 residues.

Many counts were recorded for this clonotype. Compared with germline, one end of the junction differs, possibly owing to a read error. CDR3 sequence (DNA): TGTGCCAGCAGCTTGACATCGCTAACTTATGAAAAACTGTTTTTT. It translates to CASSLTSLTYEKLFF. J is TRBJ1-4 and V is TRBV7-2; no reliable D call. CDR1 and CDR2 (germline): SGHTA, FQGNSA. The CDR3 contains 15 residues.

At least ten counts were recorded for this clonotype. This sequence joins TRBV27 and TRBJ2-3, with 7 bases matching TRBD1. J lost 2 bases, V lost 4 bases, and 3 bases had no gene match. The CDR3 runs to 14 residues. In germline, CDR1 is MNHEY, CDR2 SMNVEV (reference sequence). The CDR3, as DNA: TGTGCCAGCAGTTCCGACAGGGACACAGATACGCAGTATTTT. Amino acid sequence: CASSSDRDTDTQYF.

This clonotype was observed at least ten times. This chain joins TRBV12-3 or TRBV12-4 and TRBJ1-1; D perhaps matches TRBD1 (5 bases). CDR3 size: 15 residues. Trimming left V 1 base short and J 1 base short, with 10 bases between. CDR3 sequence reads: CASSLEGITNTEAFF. The CDR3 DNA reads as TGTGCCAGCAGTTTAGAGGGGATTACGAACACTGAAGCTTTCTTT.

Ten or more counts support this clonotype. The V and J genes are TRBV20-1 and TRBJ1-2; no clear D. Trimming shortened V by 3 bases and J by 10 bases, and 15 bases separated the two germline ends. Germline V CDR1 and CDR2: DFQATT, SNEGSKA (reference sequence). The CDR3 has 12 amino acids. Here the CDR3 DNA reads TGCAGTGCTAGTGGAACAGCCGAACTCTACACCTTC. Translated: CSASGTAELYTF.

This clonotype was detected many times. The gene calls are TRBV29-1 and TRBJ2-6; D call uncertain. Trimming stripped 2 bases from V and 2 bases from J, with 10 bases between. Germline values: CDR1 SQVTM, CDR2 ANQGSEA. The CDR3 spans 15 residues. In nucleotides, the CDR3 is TGCAGCGTTGAATCCTACCTTACTGGGGCCAACGTCCTGACTTTC. It codes for CSVESYLTGANVLTF.

In its sample, this clonotype was seen many times. This sequence joins TRBV25-1 and TRBJ2-5; either TRBD1 or TRBD2 may supply D (5 bases each). V was trimmed by 2 bases and J by 5 bases, leaving 21 bases between them. CDR3 length: 17 residues. Germline lookup yields CDR1 MGHDK and CDR2 SYGVNS. Here the CDR3 DNA reads TGTGCCAGCAGTGAACCGTCAGGGTGGCAGGGAGAGGAGACCCAGTACTTC. It is translated as CASSEPSGWQGEETQYF. The variable domain in full, with the rest retrieved from reference TRBV25-1 and TRBJ2-5, is EADIYQTPRYLVIGTGKKITLECSQTMGHDKMYWYQQDPGMELHLIHYSYGVNSTEKGDLSSESTVSRIRTEHFPLTLESARPSHTSQYLCASSEPSGWQGEETQYFGPGTRLLVL.

The sample holds many counts of this clonotype. The V call is TRBV6-5, the J call TRBJ2-3, with 7 bases that match TRBD2. The CDR3 runs to 15 residues. Looked up from germline, CDR1 is MNHEY and CDR2 is SVGAGI. Germline trimming cut 6 bases from V and 3 bases from J; bases unmatched to any gene: 9. CDR3 residues: CASREGGIGTDTQYF. CDR3 sequence (DNA): TGTGCCAGCAGAGAGGGAGGGATTGGAACAGATACGCAGTATTTT.

The chain couples TRBV12-3 or TRBV12-4 to TRBJ2-6; tentatively, D is TRBD2 (6 bases). V lost 9 bases and J 4 bases, leaving 31 bases between the germline ends. This CDR3 region has 20 residues. CDR3 protein: CASVGRDLPEFLRGANVLTF. CDR3 nucleotide sequence: TGTGCCAGTGTGGGCCGGGACTTGCCTGAGTTTTTGCGGGGGGCCAACGTCCTGACTTTC.

This clonotype has ten or more counts. The gene calls are TRBV14 and TRBJ1-1; D gene uncertain. This CDR3 comprises 14 residues. Trimming stripped 1 base from V and 3 bases from J, with 9 bases between. Germline CDR1 is SGHDN and CDR2 is FVKESK. The CDR3 loop is CASSQVGRDTEAFF. As DNA, the CDR3 is TGTGCCAGCAGCCAAGTAGGGAGGGACACTGAAGCTTTCTTT.

The chain recombines TRBV19 with TRBJ2-1; 9 nucleotides align to TRBD2. Per germline, CDR1 LNHDA and CDR2 SQIVND (reference sequence). This CDR3 region has 13 residues. With 1 base clipped from V and 11 bases from J, the junction kept 3 bases outside the gene matches. The CDR3 spells CASSIVRGGQQFF. The CDR3 DNA reads TGTGCCAGTAGTATAGTGCGGGGGGGTCAGCAGTTCTTC.

The sample holds a few counts of this clonotype. The chain links TRBV7-3 to TRBJ2-1, with TRBD2 identical over 9 bases. The CDR3 has 16 amino acids. CDR1 SGHTA and CDR2 FQGTGA come from the germline V gene. Losses at the gene ends were 0 bases for V and 12 bases for J; bases not matched to a gene: 12. CDR3 region: CASSLTEAGSGGRQFF. CDR3 in DNA: TGTGCCAGCAGCTTAACGGAGGCCGGAAGCGGGGGGAGGCAGTTCTTC.